Listed below are T cell receptor beta chains from one sample, sequenced in a study of OX40 agonist ivuxolimab in advanced cancers. Method: immunoSEQ multiplex PCR; TCRdb's copy keeps in-frame clones and lacks some. Here the sample spans fewer than 85,000 clones, about 89% being singletons. This specimen was CD4+ or CD8+ T cells sorted from blood, taken in a trial of the OX40 agonist ivuxolimab. These receptors all stem from an adult with an advanced solid tumor such as melanoma, head and neck, liver or kidney cancer. The CDR3 runs from the conserved cysteine through the conserved F or W. Each record gives: D gene, CDR3 length, J gene, V gene, clone size, CDR3 DNA, CDR3 protein. The D gene is left open where the match is weak. Size tells how often a clone was seen (once, few, many) or the class of an expanded clone, and some rows leave it out.

D: TRBD2
length: 12
J: TRBJ2-3
V: TRBV9
size: few
DNA: TGTGCCAGCAGCGTGGGGGGGAATACGCAGTATTTT
CDR3: CASSVGGNTQYF

D: TRBD1
length: 15
J: TRBJ2-1
V: TRBV10-3
size: few
DNA: TGTGCCATCAGTCGGGACAGTCTTGCCGACAATGAGCAGTTCTTC
CDR3: CAISRDSLADNEQFF

D: TRBD2
length: 15
J: TRBJ2-1
V: TRBV11-2
size: -
DNA: TGTGCCAGCAGCTTACGCACTAGCGCCAACAATGAGCAGTTCTTC
CDR3: CASSLRTSANNEQFF

D: -
length: 14
J: TRBJ1-3
V: TRBV9
size: -
DNA: TGTGCCAGCAGCGCGCAAGTCTCTGGAAACACCATATATTTT
CDR3: CASSAQVSGNTIYF

D: -
length: 15
J: TRBJ2-7
V: TRBV9
size: -
DNA: TGTGCCAGCAGCCCCCGATTAGACGCCTACTACGAGCAGTACTTC
CDR3: CASSPRLDAYYEQYF

D: -
length: 16
J: TRBJ1-3
V: TRBV30
size: once
DNA: TGTGCCTGGAGGTATTCGGGCTCGAACTCTGGAAACACCATATATTTT
CDR3: CAWRYSGSNSGNTIYF

D: -
length: 15
J: TRBJ1-2
V: TRBV6-6
size: -
DNA: TGTACCAGCAGCCGGCAGGGTGTCGGGTGGTATGGCTACACCTTC
CDR3: CTSSRQGVGWYGYTF

D: TRBD1
length: 16
J: TRBJ1-1
V: TRBV5-1
size: -
DNA: TGCGCCAGCAGCGCCGACAGGGGTTACATGAACACTGAAGCTTTCTTT
CDR3: CASSADRGYMNTEAFF

D: -
length: 11
J: TRBJ2-7
V: TRBV6-5
size: -
DNA: TGTGCCAGCAGTTGGGGGAGCGAGCAGTACTTC
CDR3: CASSWGSEQYF

D: TRBD1
length: 16
J: TRBJ1-1
V: TRBV5-1
size: -
DNA: TGCGCCAGCAGCTCTACCGGGACAGGGGGAAGCACTGAAGCTTTCTTT
CDR3: CASSSTGTGGSTEAFF

D: TRBD1
length: 14
J: TRBJ1-4
V: TRBV28
size: -
DNA: TGTGCCAGCAGTCAGACAGGGGGCGGTGAAAAACTGTTTTTT
CDR3: CASSQTGGGEKLFF

D: -
length: 13
J: TRBJ2-3
V: TRBV5-6
size: -
DNA: TGTGCCAGCAGCTTTTCCGGAACAGATACGCAGTATTTT
CDR3: CASSFSGTDTQYF

D: -
length: 14
J: TRBJ1-2
V: TRBV5-1
size: -
DNA: TGCGCCAGCAGCTGGAGACAGGACGACTATGGCTACACCTTC
CDR3: CASSWRQDDYGYTF

D: -
length: 15
J: TRBJ2-2
V: TRBV30
size: -
DNA: TGTGCCTGGAGTGTTCTCTGGGACCACACCGGGGAGCTGTTTTTT
CDR3: CAWSVLWDHTGELFF

D: -
length: 14
J: TRBJ2-2
V: TRBV19
size: -
DNA: TGTGCCAGTAGTATACTAAAGGGGACCGGGGAGCTGTTTTTT
CDR3: CASSILKGTGELFF

D: -
length: 13
J: TRBJ2-3
V: TRBV7-2
size: -
DNA: TGTGCCAGCAGCGTCAGACGTACAGATACGCAGTATTTT
CDR3: CASSVRRTDTQYF

D: TRBD1
length: 16
J: TRBJ1-5
V: TRBV19
size: -
DNA: TGTGCCAGTAGTATAACTACGACAGGGAAGGGTCAGCCCCAGCATTTT
CDR3: CASSITTTGKGQPQHF

D: -
length: 15
J: TRBJ2-7
V: TRBV7-2
size: -
DNA: TGTGCCAGCAGCTTAGCCCCCCTTGAAGGGGTGGAGCAGTACTTC
CDR3: CASSLAPLEGVEQYF

D: TRBD2
length: 16
J: TRBJ2-7
V: TRBV4-1
size: -
DNA: TGCGCCAGCAGCCAAGAAGGGCCGCGGGAGGGCCTCGAGCAGTACTTC
CDR3: CASSQEGPREGLEQYF

D: -
length: 13
J: TRBJ2-1
V: TRBV5-8
size: -
DNA: TGTGCCAGCAGCCCCAGATTATACAATGAGCAGTTCTTC
CDR3: CASSPRLYNEQFF

D: -
length: 15
J: TRBJ1-5
V: TRBV5-6
size: -
DNA: TGTGCCAGCAGCTTGGGGCAGGGTAACAATCAGCCCCAGCATTTT
CDR3: CASSLGQGNNQPQHF